Listed below are T cell receptor beta chains from one sample, sequenced in a study of blood T cell repertoires in COVID-19. Assay used: immunoSEQ multiplex PCR; TCRdb lists only in-frame clones, some missing. The repertoire holds approximately 53,000 clones, with about four fifths as singletons. The specimen sequenced was peripheral blood. The receptors were gathered from a woman aged 60-75 years with acute or convalescent COVID-19. CDR3s include the opening cysteine and the closing phenylalanine or tryptophan. Each record gives: J gene, D gene, clone size, V gene, CDR3 protein, CDR3 DNA. The D gene is left open where the match is weak. Expanded clones get a size class; other rows say once, few or many, or leave the size out.

TRBJ2-1 | TRBD2 | few | TRBV7-9 | CASSYRTSGSLYEQFF | TGTGCCAGCAGCTACAGGACTAGCGGGAGCTTATATGAGCAGTTCTTC
TRBJ1-3 | NA | NA | TRBV28 | CASSSKLPGRGARGNTIYF | TGTGCCAGCAGTTCGAAGCTACCCGGGAGGGGGGCGCGTGGAAACACCATATATTTT
TRBJ1-2 | NA | NA | TRBV21-1 | CASSPGTTGKGGSYGYTF | TGTGCCAGCAGCCCGGGGACTACAGGGAAGGGGGGCTCCTATGGCTACACCTTC
TRBJ2-1 | NA | once | TRBV28 | CASSYYGRYNEQFF | TGTGCCAGCTCCTATTACGGTCGGTACAATGAGCAGTTCTTC
TRBJ1-4 | TRBD1 | NA | TRBV5-8 | CASSIPGTGGEKLFF | TGTGCCAGCAGCATTCCCGGGACAGGGGGCGAAAAACTGTTTTTT
TRBJ2-5 | NA | few | TRBV29-1 | CSAAPDQETQYF | TGCAGCGCCGCCCCGGACCAAGAGACCCAGTACTTC
TRBJ1-4 | TRBD1 | NA | TRBV4-1 | CASSQWTTGGNEKLFF | TGCGCCAGCAGCCAATGGACGACAGGGGGAAATGAAAAACTGTTTTTT
TRBJ1-5 | NA | NA | TRBV6-5 | CASSRGNQPQHF | TGTGCCAGCAGCCGGGGGAATCAGCCCCAGCATTTT
TRBJ1-5 | TRBD1 | NA | TRBV5-1 | CASSLFSTGARAWQPQHF | TGCGCCAGCAGCTTGTTTTCGACAGGGGCGAGAGCGTGGCAGCCCCAGCATTTT
TRBJ2-2 | NA | NA | TRBV30 | CAWSAITGELFF | TGTGCCTGGAGTGCTATCACCGGGGAGCTGTTTTTT
TRBJ1-2 | TRBD1 | NA | TRBV30 | CAWSPGQTGYTF | TGTGCCTGGAGCCCGGGACAGACTGGCTACACCTTC
TRBJ2-1 | TRBD2 | once | TRBV9 | CASSSPGLAGDEQFF | TGTGCCAGCAGCTCCCCGGGACTAGCGGGAGATGAGCAGTTCTTC
TRBJ2-3 | NA | NA | TRBV7-2 | CASSLGPQTQYF | TGTGCCAGCAGCTTAGGGCCCCAAACGCAGTATTTT
TRBJ2-4 | TRBD1 | NA | TRBV28 | CASSSSPGQINIQYF | TGTGCCAGCAGTTCATCGCCGGGACAGATAAACATTCAGTACTTC
TRBJ1-6 | NA | NA | TRBV6-1 | CASSEAASLSPLHF | TGTGCCAGCAGTGAAGCGGCTTCACTATCACCCCTCCACTTT
TRBJ1-2 | NA | once | TRBV2 | CASSEYRVPNNYGYTF | TGTGCCAGCAGTGAATACAGGGTCCCCAATAACTATGGCTACACCTTC
TRBJ2-2 | TRBD2 | NA | TRBV6-4 | CASSGLADTGELFF | TGTGCCAGCAGTGGACTAGCGGACACCGGGGAGCTGTTTTTT
TRBJ1-1 | NA | NA | TRBV18 | CASSPLQQGSGNTEAFF | TGTGCCAGCTCACCACTCCAACAGGGAAGTGGGAACACTGAAGCTTTCTTT
TRBJ1-5 | TRBD1 | NA | TRBV19 | CASRRGDRGSNQPQHF | TGTGCCAGTAGAAGGGGGGACAGGGGTAGCAATCAGCCCCAGCATTTT
TRBJ2-2 | NA | NA | TRBV29-1 | CSVSPRANTGELFF | TGCAGCGTTTCCCCCAGGGCGAACACCGGGGAGCTGTTTTTT
TRBJ1-5 | NA | NA | TRBV6-5 | CASSPRTDNQPQHF | TGTGCCAGCAGTCCGCGGACAGACAATCAGCCCCAGCATTTT
TRBJ1-5 | NA | NA | TRBV6-6 | CASNKRQNSNQPQHF | TGTGCCAGCAACAAGCGACAGAATAGCAATCAGCCCCAGCATTTT
TRBJ2-2 | NA | NA | TRBV5-1 | CASSGGTHYTGELFF | TGCGCCAGCAGCGGCGGGACTCATTACACCGGGGAGCTGTTTTTT
TRBJ1-4 | NA | NA | TRBV12-3/TRBV12-4 | CASSFAGEKLFF | TGTGCCAGCAGTTTTGCGGGGGAAAAACTGTTTTTT
TRBJ2-5 | NA | NA | TRBV18 | CASSPLLRGQETQYF | TGTGCCAGCTCACCTCTTTTGCGGGGCCAAGAGACCCAGTACTTC
TRBJ1-2 | NA | few | TRBV19 | CASSIVGANYGYTF | TGTGCCAGTAGTATTGTCGGAGCTAACTATGGCTACACCTTC
TRBJ1-5 | TRBD1 | NA | TRBV28 | CASIHRGWGNQPQHF | TGTGCCAGCATCCACAGGGGCTGGGGCAATCAGCCCCAGCATTTT
TRBJ1-2 | TRBD1 | NA | TRBV28 | CASSSGTGGRGYTF | TGTGCCAGCAGTTCCGGGACAGGGGGCCGTGGCTACACCTTC
TRBJ1-1 | TRBD1 | NA | TRBV19 | CASSIRGQGFSNTEAFF | TGTGCCAGTAGTATTCGGGGACAGGGATTTTCGAACACTGAAGCTTTCTTT
TRBJ2-7 | TRBD2 | NA | TRBV29-1 | CSVEISGHSPEKQYF | TGCAGCGTTGAAATTAGCGGGCACTCCCCGGAGAAGCAGTACTTC
TRBJ1-2 | TRBD1 | NA | TRBV6-6 | CASNTGVANYGYTF | TGTGCCAGCAACACAGGGGTAGCTAACTATGGCTACACCTTC
TRBJ2-2 | TRBD2 | NA | TRBV11-2 | CAIKRASGSTGELFF | TGTGCCATTAAACGGGCTAGCGGGAGTACCGGGGAGCTGTTTTTT
TRBJ2-1 | TRBD2 | NA | TRBV6-6 | CASSSPGGSEFF | TGTGCCAGCAGTTCGCCGGGGGGAAGCGAGTTCTTC
TRBJ2-5 | TRBD2 | once | TRBV5-1 | CASSLRGVQETQYF | TGCGCCAGCAGCCTTCGGGGGGTACAAGAGACCCAGTACTTC
TRBJ2-7 | TRBD2 | NA | TRBV9 | CASSVGAGGAYEQYF | TGTGCCAGCAGCGTAGGAGCGGGGGGGGCCTACGAGCAGTACTTC
TRBJ2-2 | TRBD1 | once | TRBV19 | CASSDRGNTGELFF | TGTGCCAGTAGTGACAGGGGGAACACCGGGGAGCTGTTTTTT
TRBJ1-5 | NA | NA | TRBV30 | CAWSVAGRNQPQHF | TGTGCCTGGAGTGTCGCGGGACGCAATCAGCCCCAGCATTTT
TRBJ2-1 | NA | NA | TRBV7-8 | CASSSRVQSSYNEQFF | TGTGCCAGCAGCTCCCGGGTCCAGAGCTCCTACAATGAGCAGTTCTTC
TRBJ2-7 | NA | few | TRBV7-6 | CASSLAETVSYEQYF | TGTGCCAGCAGCTTAGCGGAAACAGTTAGCTACGAGCAGTACTTC
TRBJ1-1 | TRBD1 | NA | TRBV2 | CASKGQGYELAPEAFF | TGTGCCAGCAAGGGACAGGGGTACGAGTTAGCCCCTGAAGCTTTCTTT
TRBJ1-1 | NA | NA | TRBV3-1/TRBV3-2 | CASSQVPSEAFF | TGTGCCAGCAGCCAAGTCCCCAGTGAAGCTTTCTTT
TRBJ1-2 | NA | NA | TRBV21-1 | CASGPALGTGTYGYTF | TGTGCCAGCGGCCCAGCCCTGGGGACAGGGACTTATGGCTACACCTTC
TRBJ1-2 | NA | NA | TRBV5-1 | CASSWGQAGYGYTF | TGCGCCAGCAGCTGGGGTCAGGCAGGGTATGGCTACACCTTC
TRBJ1-1 | NA | once | TRBV12-3/TRBV12-4 | CASTGHQNTEAFF | TGTGCCAGTACGGGACACCAGAACACTGAAGCTTTCTTT
TRBJ1-6 | NA | NA | TRBV7-6 | CASSLETQGRDSPLHF | TGTGCCAGCAGCTTAGAGACGCAGGGGAGGGATTCACCCCTCCACTTT
TRBJ2-7 | NA | NA | TRBV19 | CASGITGKLSEQYF | TGTGCCAGTGGAATAACAGGGAAGTTGTCCGAGCAGTACTTC
TRBJ2-1 | TRBD2 | NA | TRBV5-6 | CASSLVTSGGYNEQFF | TGTGCCAGCAGCTTAGTAACTAGCGGGGGTTACAATGAGCAGTTCTTC
TRBJ2-7 | NA | NA | TRBV6-5 | CASLMGGTSEQYF | TGTGCCAGCTTAATGGGGGGTACGAGTGAGCAGTACTTC
TRBJ1-1 | NA | NA | TRBV11-1 | CASSSLGRYGDTEAFF | TGTGCCAGCAGCTCCTTAGGGAGATACGGGGACACTGAAGCTTTCTTT
TRBJ2-7 | TRBD2 | NA | TRBV29-1 | CSVKGLAGGPSYEQYF | TGCAGCGTTAAGGGACTAGCGGGAGGGCCGTCCTACGAGCAGTACTTC
TRBJ2-1 | TRBD1 | once | TRBV2 | CASSEEQGSDNEQFF | TGTGCCAGCAGTGAGGAACAGGGGTCGGACAATGAGCAGTTCTTC
TRBJ1-3 | TRBD1 | NA | TRBV15 | CATSSVQGSGNTIYF | TGTGCCACCAGCAGCGTACAGGGGTCGGGAAACACCATATATTTT
TRBJ1-2 | TRBD1 | once | TRBV6-5 | CASSRAGTDYGYTF | TGTGCCAGCAGCCGCGCCGGGACAGACTATGGCTACACCTTC
TRBJ1-5 | NA | NA | TRBV12-3/TRBV12-4 | CASSFYAGGPQHF | TGTGCCAGCAGTTTTTATGCCGGGGGGCCCCAGCATTTT
TRBJ1-6 | TRBD1 | NA | TRBV2 | CASSTLGQLSTLHF | TGTGCCAGCAGTACTTTGGGACAGCTCTCCACCCTCCACTTT
TRBJ1-2 | TRBD1 | NA | TRBV6-5 | CASSPDRGSYGYTF | TGTGCCAGCAGCCCCGACAGGGGTAGCTATGGCTACACCTTC
TRBJ2-1 | NA | NA | TRBV5-1 | CASSAGLSSNEQFF | TGCGCCAGCAGCGCGGGACTGTCTAGCAATGAGCAGTTCTTC
TRBJ1-1 | NA | NA | TRBV3-1/TRBV3-2 | CASSQESGAFF | TGTGCCAGCAGCCAAGAATCCGGAGCTTTCTTT
TRBJ2-1 | TRBD2 | NA | TRBV7-2 | CASSLSGTRAYNEQFF | TGTGCCAGCAGCTTATCGGGGACTAGGGCTTACAATGAGCAGTTCTTC